This is a list of T cell receptor beta chains from one sample in a study of vaccination and CD4 T cells after COVID-19. What these receptors recognize is not known. TCRdb reanalysed the PCR reads using MiXCR and keeps one entry per CDR3 protein. The top ten clones hold about 40% of a sample with about 9,100 distinct CDR3 sequences, around two thirds of them seen once. Sequencing used CD4+ T cells from blood, cultured in vitro. Receptors were obtained from a human donor who had recovered from COVID-19. Both conserved end residues are part of each CDR3. Each record gives: clone size, V gene, D gene, CDR3 length, J gene, CDR3 DNA, CDR3 protein. The D gene is left open where the match is weak. Clone size is given for some rows only: seen once, a few or many times, or a class if the clone is expanded.

>NA|TRBV28|TRBD1|15|TRBJ2-5
TGTGCCAGCAGGGGGACAGGGACGTACCAAGAGACCCAGTACTTC
CASRGTGTYQETQYF
>NA|TRBV2|NA|13|TRBJ1-5
TGTGCCAGCAGGGAGACAGACCATCAGCCCCAGCATTTT
CASRETDHQPQHF
>NA|TRBV28|TRBD1|15|TRBJ1-2
TGTGCCAGCAGTGGAATATGGGACAGTAACTATGGCTACACCTTC
CASSGIWDSNYGYTF
>NA|TRBV4-1|TRBD1|16|TRBJ1-2
TGCGCCAGCAGCCAAAGCGGGATAGACAGGGGGGGCGGCTACACCTTC
CASSQSGIDRGGGYTF
>once|TRBV24-1|TRBD1|15|TRBJ2-5
TGTGCCACCAGTGATAGGACAGGGGGCCTGGAGACCCAGTACTTC
CATSDRTGGLETQYF
>NA|TRBV20-1|NA|13|TRBJ1-2
TGCAGTGCTACGGACGTTTCTAACTATGGCTACACCTTC
CSATDVSNYGYTF
>large|TRBV20-1|NA|14|TRBJ1-1
TGCAGTACCGACCGGGGGGGCGGTCGGGACGAAGCTTTCTTT
CSTDRGGGRDEAFF
>NA|TRBV20-1|NA|16|TRBJ2-2
TGCAGTGCCCCCCGGACCATGGGAGGGGGAACCGGGGAGCTGTTTTTT
CSAPRTMGGGTGELFF
>NA|TRBV2|NA|13|TRBJ1-5
TGTGCCAGCAGCGTTGGGATAAATCAGCCCCAGCATTTT
CASSVGINQPQHF
>NA|TRBV27|NA|13|TRBJ1-5
TGTGCCAGCAGTCTCGGGTTTCCGCAGCCCCAGCATTTT
CASSLGFPQPQHF
>few|TRBV24-1|NA|16|TRBJ1-2
TGTGCCACCAGTGATTTGCCGCTCAGGGCTAACTATGGCTACACCTTC
CATSDLPLRANYGYTF
>NA|TRBV24-1|TRBD1|15|TRBJ2-5
TGTGCCACCGGATACCGGGACAGGGTACAAGAGACCCAGTACTTC
CATGYRDRVQETQYF
>NA|TRBV10-1|NA|13|TRBJ1-1
TGCGCCAGCAGGTCAGGGTGGGACACTGAAGCTTTCTTT
CASRSGWDTEAFF
>NA|TRBV6-1|TRBD2|13|TRBJ2-7
TGTGCCAGCAAGCGGGGGGCCGGCGACGAGCAGTACTTC
CASKRGAGDEQYF
>NA|TRBV6-5|NA|12|TRBJ1-5
TGTGCCAGCAGTTTCGAGGGACCGGCCCAGCATTTT
CASSFEGPAQHF
>NA|TRBV12-3/TRBV12-4|NA|13|TRBJ2-2
TGTGCCAGCAGTTTATCCTACACCGGGGAGCTGTTTTTT
CASSLSYTGELFF
>NA|TRBV27|TRBD2|13|TRBJ2-1
TGTGCCAGCAGACTAGCGCGCTACAATGAGCAGTTCTTC
CASRLARYNEQFF
>NA|TRBV7-2|TRBD1|14|TRBJ2-2
TGTGCCAGCAGCCTTGGACAGGGGACCGGGGAGCTGTTTTTT
CASSLGQGTGELFF
>NA|TRBV28|TRBD1|15|TRBJ2-2
TGTGCCAGCAGTTTTGGGGACAGAAACACCGGGGAGCTGTTTTTT
CASSFGDRNTGELFF
>once|TRBV5-4|NA|13|TRBJ2-7
TGTGCCAGCAGCTTGGAAATTGACTACGAGCAGTACTTC
CASSLEIDYEQYF
>few|TRBV20-1|NA|13|TRBJ1-2
TGCAGTGCTAGAGTAATGGCAGGGAATGGCTACACCTTC
CSARVMAGNGYTF
>NA|TRBV20-1|NA|11|TRBJ1-1
TGCAGTGGGCAGCGAGGCCTTGAAGCTTTCTTT
CSGQRGLEAFF